This TCR beta chain emerged from a study of blood T cell repertoires in COVID-19. TCRdb's copy holds only in-frame clones and misses some; the assay was immunoSEQ multiplex PCR. The sample has some 150,000 clones, 75% to 90% seen once. The V and J ends lost 6 bases and 2 bases, in that order; junction bases with no gene match: 13. Germline CDR1 LGHDT, CDR2 YNNKEL (reference sequence). The CDR3 spans 16 residues. Sequencing was performed on peripheral blood. The chain couples TRBV3-1 (or the pseudogene TRBV3-2) to TRBJ2-7, with TRBD1 matching over 7 bases. This receptor was taken from a human donor in a cohort sampled during active COVID-19. CDR3 DNA sequence: TGTGCCAGCAGGCAGAAACCGACAGGGTGGCCCTACGAGCAGTACTTC. Its translation is CASRQKPTGWPYEQYF.